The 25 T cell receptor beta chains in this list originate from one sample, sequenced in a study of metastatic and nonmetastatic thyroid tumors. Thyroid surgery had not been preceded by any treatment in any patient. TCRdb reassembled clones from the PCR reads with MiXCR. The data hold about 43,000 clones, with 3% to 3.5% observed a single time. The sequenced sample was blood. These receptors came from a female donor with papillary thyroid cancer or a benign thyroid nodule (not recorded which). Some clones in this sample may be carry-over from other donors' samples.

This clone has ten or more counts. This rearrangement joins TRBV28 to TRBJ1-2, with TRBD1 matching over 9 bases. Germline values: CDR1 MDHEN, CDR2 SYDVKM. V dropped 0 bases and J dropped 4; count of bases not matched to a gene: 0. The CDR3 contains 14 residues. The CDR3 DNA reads TGTGCCAGCAGTTTATGGACAGGGGGCTATGGCTACACCTTC. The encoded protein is CASSLWTGGYGYTF.

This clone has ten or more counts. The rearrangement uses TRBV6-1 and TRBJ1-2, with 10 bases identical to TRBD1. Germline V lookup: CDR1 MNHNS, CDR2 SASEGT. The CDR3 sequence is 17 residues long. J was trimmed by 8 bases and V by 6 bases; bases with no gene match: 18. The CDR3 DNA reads TGTGCCAGCAGAACCAGACAGGGGGCCGTCTCCGAAGGGGGCTACACCTTC. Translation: CASRTRQGAVSEGGYTF.

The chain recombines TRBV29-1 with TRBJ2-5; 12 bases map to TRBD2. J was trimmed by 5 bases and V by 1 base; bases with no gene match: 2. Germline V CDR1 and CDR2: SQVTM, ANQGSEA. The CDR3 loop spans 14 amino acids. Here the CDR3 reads CSVEGLAGVETQYF. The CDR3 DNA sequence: TGCAGCGTTGAAGGACTAGCGGGAGTTGAGACCCAGTACTTC.

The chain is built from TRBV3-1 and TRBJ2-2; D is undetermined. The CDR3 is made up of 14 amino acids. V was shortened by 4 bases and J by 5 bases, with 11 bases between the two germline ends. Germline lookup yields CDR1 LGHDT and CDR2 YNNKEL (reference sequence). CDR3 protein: CASSPRGRTGELFF. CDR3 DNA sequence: TGTGCCAGCAGCCCTCGAGGCAGGACCGGGGAGCTGTTTTTT.

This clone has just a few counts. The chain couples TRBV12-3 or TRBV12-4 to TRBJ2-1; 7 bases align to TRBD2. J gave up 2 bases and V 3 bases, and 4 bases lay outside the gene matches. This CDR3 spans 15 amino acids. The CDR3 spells CASSFAGVTYNEQFF. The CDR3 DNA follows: TGTGCCAGCAGTTTCGCGGGGGTGACCTACAATGAGCAGTTCTTC.

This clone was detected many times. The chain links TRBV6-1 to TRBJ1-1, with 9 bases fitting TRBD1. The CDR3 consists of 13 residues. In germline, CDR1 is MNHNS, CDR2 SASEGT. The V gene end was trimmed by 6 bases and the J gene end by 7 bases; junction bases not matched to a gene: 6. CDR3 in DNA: TGTGCCAGCAGCCGGACAGGGGCAATTGAAGCTTTCTTT. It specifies CASSRTGAIEAFF.

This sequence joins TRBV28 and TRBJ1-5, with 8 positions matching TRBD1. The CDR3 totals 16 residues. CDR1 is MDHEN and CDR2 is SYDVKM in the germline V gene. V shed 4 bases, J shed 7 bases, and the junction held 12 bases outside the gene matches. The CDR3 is CASSSPGRGLEQPQHF. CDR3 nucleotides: TGTGCCAGCAGTTCGCCTGGCAGGGGGCTTGAACAGCCCCAGCATTTT.

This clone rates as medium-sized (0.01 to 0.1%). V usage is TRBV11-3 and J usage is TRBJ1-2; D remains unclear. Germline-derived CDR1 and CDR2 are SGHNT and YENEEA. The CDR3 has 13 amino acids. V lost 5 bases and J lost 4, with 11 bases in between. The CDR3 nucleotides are TGTGCCAGCAGCGATTTAACACTCTATGGCTACACCTTC. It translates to CASSDLTLYGYTF.

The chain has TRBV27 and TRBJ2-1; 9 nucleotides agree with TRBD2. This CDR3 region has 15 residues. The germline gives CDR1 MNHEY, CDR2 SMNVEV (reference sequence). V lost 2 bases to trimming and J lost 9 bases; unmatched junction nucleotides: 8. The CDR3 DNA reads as TGTGCCAGCAGTTTAGAGGCGGGAGGGCCTCGTGAGCAGTTCTTC. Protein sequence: CASSLEAGGPREQFF.

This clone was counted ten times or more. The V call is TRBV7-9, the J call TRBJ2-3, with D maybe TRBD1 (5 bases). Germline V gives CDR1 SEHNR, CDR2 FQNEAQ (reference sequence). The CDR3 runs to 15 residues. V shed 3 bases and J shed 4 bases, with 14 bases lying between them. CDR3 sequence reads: CASSFSRVGADTQYF. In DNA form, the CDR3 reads TGTGCCAGCAGCTTCTCCCGGGTAGGGGCAGATACGCAGTATTTT.

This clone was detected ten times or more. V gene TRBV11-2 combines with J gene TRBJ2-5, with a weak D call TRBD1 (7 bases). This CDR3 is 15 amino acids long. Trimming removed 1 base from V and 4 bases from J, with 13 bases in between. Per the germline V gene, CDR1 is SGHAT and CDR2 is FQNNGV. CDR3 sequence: CASSLGQGGGETQYF. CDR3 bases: TGTGCCAGCAGCTTAGGACAGGGAGGTGGAGAGACCCAGTACTTC.

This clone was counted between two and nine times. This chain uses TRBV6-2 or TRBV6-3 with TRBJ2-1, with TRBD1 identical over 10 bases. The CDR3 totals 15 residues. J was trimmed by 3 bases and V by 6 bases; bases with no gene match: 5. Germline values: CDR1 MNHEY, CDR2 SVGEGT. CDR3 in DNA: TGTGCCAGCAGCTTCGGACAGGGGGACTACAATGAGCAGTTCTTC. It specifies CASSFGQGDYNEQFF.

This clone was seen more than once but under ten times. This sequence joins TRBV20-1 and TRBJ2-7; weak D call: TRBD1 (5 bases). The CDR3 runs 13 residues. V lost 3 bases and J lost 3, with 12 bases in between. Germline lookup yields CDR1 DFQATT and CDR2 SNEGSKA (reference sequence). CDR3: CSARPGYGYEQYF. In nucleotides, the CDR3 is TGCAGTGCTAGGCCAGGGTACGGCTACGAGCAGTACTTC.

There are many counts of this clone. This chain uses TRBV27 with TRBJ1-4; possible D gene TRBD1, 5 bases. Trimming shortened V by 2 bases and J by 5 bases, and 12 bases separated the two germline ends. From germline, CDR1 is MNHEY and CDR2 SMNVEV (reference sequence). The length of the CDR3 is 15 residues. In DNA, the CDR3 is TGTGCCAGCAGTTTAAGAAGGAAGGGGAATGAAAAACTGTTTTTT. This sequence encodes CASSLRRKGNEKLFF. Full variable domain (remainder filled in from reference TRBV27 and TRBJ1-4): EAQVTQNPRYLITVTGKKLTVTCSQNMNHEYMSWYRQDPGLGLRQIYYSMNVEVTDKGDVPEGYKVSRKEKRNFPLILESPSPNQTSLYFCASSLRRKGNEKLFFGSGTQLSVL.

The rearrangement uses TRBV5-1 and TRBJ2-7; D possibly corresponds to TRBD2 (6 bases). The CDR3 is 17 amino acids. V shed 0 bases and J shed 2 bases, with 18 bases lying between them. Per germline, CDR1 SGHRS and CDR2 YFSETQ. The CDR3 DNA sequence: TGCGCCAGCAGCTTGGGACTGCCCCTAGCGCGGGCCTACGAGCAGTACTTC. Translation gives CASSLGLPLARAYEQYF.

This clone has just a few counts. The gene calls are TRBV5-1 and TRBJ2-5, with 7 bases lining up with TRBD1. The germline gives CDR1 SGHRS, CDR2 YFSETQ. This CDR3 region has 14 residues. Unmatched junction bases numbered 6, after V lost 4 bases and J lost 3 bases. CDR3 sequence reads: CASSPGTAEETQYF. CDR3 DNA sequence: TGCGCCAGCAGCCCGGGGACAGCTGAAGAGACCCAGTACTTC.

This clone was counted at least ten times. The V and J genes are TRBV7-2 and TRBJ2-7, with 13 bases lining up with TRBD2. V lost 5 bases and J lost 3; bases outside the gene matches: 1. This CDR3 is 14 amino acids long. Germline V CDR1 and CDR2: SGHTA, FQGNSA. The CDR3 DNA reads TGTGCCAGCAGCCGGACTAGCGGGAGCTACGAGCAGTACTTC. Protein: CASSRTSGSYEQYF.

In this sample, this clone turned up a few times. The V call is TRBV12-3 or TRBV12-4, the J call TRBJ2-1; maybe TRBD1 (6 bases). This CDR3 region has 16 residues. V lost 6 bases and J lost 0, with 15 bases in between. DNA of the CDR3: TGTGCCAGCAGACGGGACAAACGAATCTCCTACAATGAGCAGTTCTTC. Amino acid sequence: CASRRDKRISYNEQFF.

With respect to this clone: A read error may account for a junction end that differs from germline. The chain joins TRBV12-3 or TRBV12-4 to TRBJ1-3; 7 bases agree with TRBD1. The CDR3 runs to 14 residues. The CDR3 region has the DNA TGTGCCAGCACTTTACAGGGGTCTGGAACCACCATATATTTT. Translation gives CASTLQGSGTTIYF.

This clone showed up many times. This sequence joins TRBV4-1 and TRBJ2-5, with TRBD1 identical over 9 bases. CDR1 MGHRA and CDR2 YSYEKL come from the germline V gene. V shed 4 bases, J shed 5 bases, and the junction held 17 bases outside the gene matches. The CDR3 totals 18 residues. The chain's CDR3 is CASSPSSGTGRFQETQYF. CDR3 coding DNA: TGCGCCAGCAGCCCTTCTTCCGGGACAGGGCGCTTCCAGGAGACCCAGTACTTC.

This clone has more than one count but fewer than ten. The CDR3 spells CASMERLASGNTIYF. CDR3 DNA: TGTGCCAGCATGGAGAGGCTAGCCTCTGGAAACACCATATATTTT. The genes are TRBV6-1 and TRBJ1-3; D uncertain. Trimming took 7 bases from V and 0 from J, leaving 13 bases between them. The germline V gene encodes CDR1 MNHNS and CDR2 SASEGT. CDR3 length: 15 residues.

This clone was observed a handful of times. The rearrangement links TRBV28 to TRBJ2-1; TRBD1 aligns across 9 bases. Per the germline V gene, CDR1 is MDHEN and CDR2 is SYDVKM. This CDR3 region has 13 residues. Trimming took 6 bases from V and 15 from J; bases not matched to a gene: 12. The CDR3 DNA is TGTGCCAGCAGCAACAGGGACAGGGTATTTGGGTTCTTC. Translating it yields CASSNRDRVFGFF.

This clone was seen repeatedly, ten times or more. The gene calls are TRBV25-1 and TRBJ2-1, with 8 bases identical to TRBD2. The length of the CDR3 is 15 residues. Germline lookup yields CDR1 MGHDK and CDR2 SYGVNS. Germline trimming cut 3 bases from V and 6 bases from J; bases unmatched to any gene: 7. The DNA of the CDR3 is TGTGCCAGCAGTGAGCCGGGACTAGGGGGCAATGAGCAGTTCTTC. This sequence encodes CASSEPGLGGNEQFF. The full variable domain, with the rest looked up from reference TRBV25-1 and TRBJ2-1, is EADIYQTPRYLVIGTGKKITLECSQTMGHDKMYWYQQDPGMELHLIHYSYGVNSTEKGDLSSESTVSRIRTEHFPLTLESARPSHTSQYLCASSEPGLGGNEQFFGPGTRLTVL.

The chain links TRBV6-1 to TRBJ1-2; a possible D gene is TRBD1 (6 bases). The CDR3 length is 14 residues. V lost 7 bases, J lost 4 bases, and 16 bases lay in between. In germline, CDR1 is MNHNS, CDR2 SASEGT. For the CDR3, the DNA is TGTGCCAGCACCAACGGGGGCCCAAGCTATGGCTACACCTTC. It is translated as CASTNGGPSYGYTF.

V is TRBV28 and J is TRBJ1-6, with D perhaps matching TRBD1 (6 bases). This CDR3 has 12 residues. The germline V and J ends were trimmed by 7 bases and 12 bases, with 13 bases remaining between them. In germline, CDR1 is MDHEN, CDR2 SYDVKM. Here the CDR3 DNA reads TGTGCCAGCATTCCTCCCAGGGGACCCCTCCACTTT. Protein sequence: CASIPPRGPLHF.